This T cell receptor (beta chain) comes out of a study of shared clonotypes between healthy human individuals. Worth noting for this clone: Its antigen remains unidentified.

At deep level, the assay was performed. Profiled with immunoSEQ multiplex PCR; TCRdb holds only in-frame clones, not every one. This repertoire shows a few hundred thousand clones, about 65% found once; its top ten account for around 10%. Overall study findings and caveats: Researchers found naive subsets generally carried larger estimated richness than memory subsets.

Source material: memory CD4+ T cells sorted from blood. The subset here: CD45RA-negative fraction. This sequence originates from a young man in good health.

CDR3 in amino acids: CASSLGSGSFTGELFF. The CDR3 DNA follows: TGTGCCAGCAGCTTAGGTAGCGGGAGTTTCACCGGGGAGCTGTTTTTT. The chain links TRBV7-9 to TRBJ2-2, with 9 bases identical to TRBD2. The trim removed 1 base at V and 4 bases at J, leaving 4 bases unmatched. Germline V gene data show CDR1 as SEHNR and CDR2 as FQNEAQ (reference sequence). CDR3 size: 16 residues.